This record covers a single T cell receptor (beta chain). This entry is derived from a study of T cell responses to AZD1222 COVID-19 vaccine. Pooling was applied to second doses at about 4 or about 12 weeks. Using immunoSEQ multiplex PCR, the repertoire was profiled, and TCRdb retains in-frame clones only, with some absent. The sample comprises around 120,000 clones, 93% of which are singletons, and 5% rests with the top ten. The V and J ends lost 7 bases and 4 bases, in that order; junction bases with no gene match: 11. Germline V gene lookup returns CDR1 SQVTM and CDR2 ANQGSEA. CDR3 length: 14 amino acids.

Sequencing was performed on peripheral blood, taken 28 days after the second AZD1222 dose. The sequence came from an adult who received the AZD1222 COVID-19 vaccine. This sequence joins TRBV29-1 and TRBJ2-5; 8 bases agree with TRBD1. As DNA, the CDR3 is TGCAGCGCTGGAAGACAGGGGACGGGAGAGACCCAGTACTTC. This codes for CSAGRQGTGETQYF.